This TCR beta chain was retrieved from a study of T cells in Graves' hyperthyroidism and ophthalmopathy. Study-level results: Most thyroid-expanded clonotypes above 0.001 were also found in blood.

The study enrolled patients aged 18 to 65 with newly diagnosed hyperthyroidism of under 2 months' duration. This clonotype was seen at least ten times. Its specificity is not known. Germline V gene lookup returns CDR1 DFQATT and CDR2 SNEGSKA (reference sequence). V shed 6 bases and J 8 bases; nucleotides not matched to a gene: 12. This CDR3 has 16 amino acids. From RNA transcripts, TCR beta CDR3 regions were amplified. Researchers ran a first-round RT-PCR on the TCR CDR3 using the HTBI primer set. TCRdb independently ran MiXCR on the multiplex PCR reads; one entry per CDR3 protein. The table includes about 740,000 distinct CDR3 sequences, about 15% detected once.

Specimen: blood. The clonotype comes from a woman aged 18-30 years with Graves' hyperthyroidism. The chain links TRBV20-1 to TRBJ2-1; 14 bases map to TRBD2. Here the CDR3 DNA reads TGCAGTGCGCCGACTAGCGGGAGGGCCGGGAACGATGAGCAGTTCTTC. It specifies CSAPTSGRAGNDEQFF.